This T cell receptor beta chain came from a study of a mutant IDH1 vaccine in newly diagnosed glioma. Sample time point: baseline, week 1 (first vaccination visit). Specified treatment: pre-vaccination baseline after standard-of-care therapy. CDR1 and CDR2 (germline): MNHEY, SMNVEV (reference sequence). CDR3 length: 15 residues. Deletions cut 5 bases from V and 4 bases from J, with 15 bases between. Produced via immunoSEQ multiplex PCR; TCRdb's table is partial and in-frame only. This repertoire shows fewer than 65,000 clones, approximately 80% found once; its top ten account for less than 2%. This clonotype originated in a woman in her 40s with glioma. This chain uses TRBV27 with TRBJ1-5; no clear D. Here the sequenced sample was PBMCs, taken from a glioma patient treated with radiotherapy, temozolomide or both. The CDR3 protein is CASSPPGRLNQPQHF. DNA for the CDR3: TGTGCCAGCAGTCCCCCTGGACGTTTGAATCAGCCCCAGCATTTT.